These T cell receptor beta chains were read from a single sample in a study of shared clonotypes between healthy human individuals. Clones were sequenced by immunoSEQ multiplex PCR, and TCRdb holds only the in-frame ones, with some missing. The sample shows around 1.1 million clones, around 78% of them seen only once. Input material: memory CD4+ T cells from PBMCs. All receptors come from a man aged 18 to 30 in good health. Some clones in this sample may be carry-over from other donors' samples. CDR3s include the opening cysteine and the closing phenylalanine or tryptophan. Rows give clone size only sometimes, using once, few, many, or a class for an expanded clone.

abundance: .; v_gene: TRBV5-1; CDR3aa: CASSLEGQANEKLFF
abundance: .; v_gene: TRBV9; CDR3aa: CASSVAGTSGIEQFF
abundance: .; v_gene: TRBV28; CDR3aa: CASSLWAGTDTEAFF
abundance: .; v_gene: TRBV6-1; CDR3aa: CASSASGTEAFF
abundance: once; v_gene: TRBV9; CDR3aa: CASSTLPGGDTGELFF
abundance: .; v_gene: TRBV7-9; CDR3aa: CASSPRFREGLNEQFF
abundance: .; v_gene: TRBV29-1; CDR3aa: CSVVPGTQETQYF
abundance: .; v_gene: TRBV10-3; CDR3aa: CAISVLSGPGQGSSGYTF
abundance: few; v_gene: TRBV25-1; CDR3aa: CASSLGGYTF
abundance: .; v_gene: TRBV5-1; CDR3aa: CASSASGTAPYDEQFF
abundance: .; v_gene: TRBV14; CDR3aa: CASSQGGEAYNEQFF
abundance: few; v_gene: TRBV14; CDR3aa: CASSQRAWVGQGVYEQYF
abundance: few; v_gene: TRBV18; CDR3aa: CASSRATQETQYF
abundance: few; v_gene: TRBV11-2; CDR3aa: CASSLLTGTGVSETQYF
abundance: .; v_gene: TRBV7-2; CDR3aa: CASSLVSGASNQPQHF
abundance: few; v_gene: TRBV20-1; CDR3aa: CSARGTGGYTF
abundance: once; v_gene: TRBV5-1; CDR3aa: CASSPPPGQGLGYTF